Below are 9 T cell receptor beta chains sequenced from a single sample in a study of T cells in Graves' hyperthyroidism and ophthalmopathy. The CDR3 regions of TCR beta were amplified from RNA transcripts. TCR CDR3 underwent first-round RT-PCR with the HTBI primer set. One entry per CDR3 protein, called by TCRdb with MiXCR from the multiplex PCR reads. The repertoire holds 300,000 to 450,000 distinct CDR3 sequences, with over 15% as singletons. The sequencing input was blood. These receptors all stem from a woman in her 40s with Graves' ophthalmopathy.

This clonotype has a count of ten or more. J is TRBJ1-2 and V is TRBV29-1; D might be TRBD1 (5 bases). V dropped 0 bases and J dropped 9 bases, with 17 bases sitting between them. The CDR3 extends over 14 amino acids. Germline V gives CDR1 SQVTM, CDR2 ANQGSEA. CDR3 coding DNA: TGCAGCGTTGAAGATCACGGGGGGAACCCGAGCTACACCTTC. It yields the protein CSVEDHGGNPSYTF.

This clonotype was recorded at least ten times. V gene TRBV7-2 combines with J gene TRBJ2-6, with 13 bases that match TRBD2. The J segment lost 2 bases and the V segment lost 3 bases, leaving 4 bases of the junction unmatched. Germline values: CDR1 SGHTA, CDR2 FQGNSA. The CDR3 loop spans 18 amino acids. The CDR3 here is CASSFWTSGRTGANVLTF. The CDR3 bases are TGTGCCAGCAGCTTTTGGACTAGCGGGAGAACTGGGGCCAACGTCCTGACTTTC.

In this sample, this clonotype turned up many times. The chain links TRBV20-1 to TRBJ2-7; TRBD1 matches 7 bases. J gave up 1 base and V 3 bases, and 3 bases lay outside the gene matches. This CDR3 is 13 amino acids long. Germline V gene data show CDR1 as DFQATT and CDR2 as SNEGSKA (reference sequence). The CDR3 sequence: CSASPQGSYEQYF. CDR3 DNA: TGCAGTGCTAGCCCACAGGGGTCCTACGAGCAGTACTTC.

The gene calls are TRBV28 and TRBJ2-7; 7 bases align to TRBD1. V lost 5 bases to trimming and J lost 7 bases; unmatched junction nucleotides: 11. CDR1 is MDHEN and CDR2 is SYDVKM in the germline V gene. CDR3 length: 14 residues. CDR3 DNA: TGTGCCAGCAGTCCGGGACAGAGCTACTTAGAGCAGTACTTC. Translating it yields CASSPGQSYLEQYF.

The sample holds many counts of this clonotype. The rearrangement links TRBV5-1 to TRBJ1-2; 8 nucleotides agree with TRBD1. With V trimmed by 7 bases and J by 12 bases, 11 bases remained unmatched. The CDR3 sequence is 12 residues long. The germline CDR1 and CDR2 sequences are SGHRS and YFSETQ. CDR3 region: CASDPGQGEHTF. DNA for the CDR3: TGCGCCAGCGATCCTGGACAGGGTGAACACACCTTC.

This clonotype has at least ten counts. The chain uses TRBV2 and TRBJ2-7, with a possible D match to TRBD2 (5 bases). CDR3 length: 12 residues. The V gene lost 3 bases and the J gene lost 10 bases, with 13 bases spanning the gap. CDR1 and CDR2 from the germline V gene are SNHLY and FYNNEI. CDR3: CASSENWRIQYF. Written as DNA, the CDR3 is TGTGCCAGCAGTGAGAATTGGAGGATTCAGTACTTC.

As to this clonotype: Possible read error: a much larger clone is one base away. V gene TRBV19 combines with J gene TRBJ2-7, with D perhaps TRBD1 (5 bases). Germline V gene lookup returns CDR1 LNHDA and CDR2 SQIVND (reference sequence). The CDR3 is 14 residues long. V lost 3 bases to trimming and J lost 2 bases, with 11 bases between them. This CDR3 reads CASSIRTWPYEQYF. In nucleotides, the CDR3 is TGTGCCAGTAGTATCCGGACATGGCCCTACGAGCAGTACTTC.

CDR3: CAWSPLDRVRGTEAFF. The CDR3 region has the DNA TGTGCCTGGAGTCCTTTGGACAGGGTGAGAGGGACTGAAGCTTTCTTT. The rearrangement joins TRBV30 to TRBJ1-1; 8 bases are a match to TRBD1. Germline V gene lookup returns CDR1 GTSNPN and CDR2 SVGIG (reference sequence). J gave up 5 bases and V 2 bases, and 13 bases lay outside the gene matches. This CDR3 has 16 amino acids.

Many counts were recorded for this clonotype. The chain is built from TRBV30 and TRBJ1-6; tentative D call: TRBD1 (5 bases). The ends were cut back, 1 base at V and 3 bases at J, with 10 bases in the middle. This CDR3 has 15 residues. CDR1 is GTSNPN, CDR2 SVGIG, per germline (reference sequence). In DNA, the CDR3 is TGTGCCTGGAGTGCCCGGGACGGCTATAATTCACCCCTCCACTTT. Translating gives CAWSARDGYNSPLHF.